Each of the 6 T cell receptor beta chains below was sequenced from the same sample in a study of T cell repertoires in cytomegalovirus infection. MiXCR, applied by TCRdb to the reads, yields one record per CDR3 protein. The table lists 200,000 to 300,000 distinct CDR3 sequences, about 12% of them singletons. Specimen: PBMCs. The source is a human donor in good health (CMV status not recorded). Some clones in this sample may be carry-over from other donors' samples.

A few counts support this clonotype. This chain uses TRBV5-5 with TRBJ1-5; 7 bases fit TRBD1. Trimming at V came to 0 bases and at J to 2 bases, leaving 8 bases not matched to a gene. The length of the CDR3 is 17 residues. The V gene's germline CDR1 is SGHKS and CDR2 YYEKEE (reference sequence). The chain's CDR3 is CASSLAEAGGGNQPQHF. Here the CDR3 DNA reads TGTGCCAGCAGCTTGGCCGAGGCAGGGGGGGGCAATCAGCCCCAGCATTTT.

This clonotype was counted a few times. The CDR3, as DNA: TGTGCCAGTAGTATAGTTGGAGGGGAACTCTACGAGCAGTACTTC. This encodes CASSIVGGELYEQYF. The chain has TRBV19 and TRBJ2-7; possible D gene TRBD2, 6 bases. CDR3 length: 15 amino acids. In germline, CDR1 is LNHDA, CDR2 SQIVND (reference sequence). V dropped 1 base and J dropped 3 bases, with 13 bases sitting between them.

This clonotype occurred many times. V usage is TRBV7-2 and J usage is TRBJ2-7; D possibly uses TRBD1 or TRBD2 (5 bases each). Trimming pared 2 bases from V and 0 bases from J, leaving 11 bases between. The CDR3 spans 15 residues. Germline V gene sequence: CDR1 SGHTA, CDR2 FQGNSA. As DNA, the CDR3 is TGTGCCAGCAGCTTATGGGGGTCGAGCTCCTACGAGCAGTACTTC. This translates into CASSLWGSSSYEQYF.

At least ten counts were recorded for this clonotype. J is TRBJ2-7 and V is TRBV7-2, with 8 nucleotides matching TRBD2. This CDR3 region has 15 residues. Germline V gene lookup returns CDR1 SGHTA and CDR2 FQGNSA. The V gene end was trimmed by 1 base and the J gene end by 3 bases; junction bases not matched to a gene: 5. CDR3 in DNA: TGTGCCAGCAGCTTAGAAGCGGGGGACCTCTACGAGCAGTACTTC. Amino acid sequence: CASSLEAGDLYEQYF.

The rearrangement uses TRBV5-1 and TRBJ1-1, with D maybe TRBD1 (6 bases). Trimming pared 2 bases from V and 1 base from J, leaving 9 bases between. The germline CDR1 and CDR2 sequences are SGHRS and YFSETQ. The CDR3 covers 14 residues. The CDR3 here is CASSFDRQNTEAFF. The DNA for the CDR3 is TGCGCCAGCAGCTTCGACAGGCAGAACACTGAAGCTTTCTTT. Full variable domain (missing parts from reference TRBV5-1 and TRBJ1-1): KAGVTQTPRYLIKTRGQQVTLSCSPISGHRSVSWYQQTPGQGLQFLFEYFSETQRNKGNFPGRFSGRQFSNSRSEMNVSTLELGDSALYLCASSFDRQNTEAFFGQGTRLTVV.

This clonotype was observed at least ten times. The rearrangement uses TRBV5-4 and TRBJ2-7, with 7 bases lining up with TRBD1. After removal of 2 bases from V and 4 bases from J, the junction contained 6 bases not matched to a gene. This CDR3 has 14 amino acids. The germline V gene encodes CDR1 SGHNT and CDR2 YYREEE (reference sequence). The CDR3 DNA sequence: TGTGCCAGCAGCTTTGCCGGGACAGAATACGAGCAGTACTTC. This gives the protein CASSFAGTEYEQYF.